This TCR beta chain was profiled in a study of shared clonotypes between healthy human individuals. The naive CD8 fraction comprised CD45RO-negative cells positively selected for CCR7 and excluded terminally differentiated effector memory CD45RA+ cells. Points on this clone: The antigen is undetermined.

Looked up from germline, CDR1 is MDHEN and CDR2 is SYDVKM. The CDR3 loop spans 15 amino acids. Trimming shortened V by 4 bases and J by 5 bases, and 18 bases separated the two germline ends. Broader study findings: Having only a few donors restricted how much genetic and exposure-history diversity was captured. Rarefaction curves obtained for sorted subsets showed sequencing incomplete despite large depth.

In the authors' workflow: With immunoSEQ giving junction-only sequences and no quality scores, filtering differed. Libraries were prepared by immunoSEQ multiplex PCR; TCRdb keeps only in-frame clonotypes and omits some of them. D and trimming come from the DNA, and the V and J calls and clone size come from that table. Of millions of clones listed, roughly 91% are singletons. The source material was naive CD8+ T cells from PBMCs. The TCR originated in a young man in good health. Some clones in this sample may be carry-over from other donors' samples. The chain carries TRBV28 and TRBJ2-7; the D gene is possibly TRBD2 (6 bases). CDR3 in DNA: TGTGCCAGCAGTTATCCCCGGGAGCGCGCCCACGAGCAGTACTTC. Protein: CASSYPRERAHEQYF.